This TCR beta chain was sequenced in a study of read filtering for tumor transcriptome and immune sequencing. Study-wide context: Revised staging placed roughly eight patients in R-ISS I, about 17 in II, about 7 in III. After DNase treatment, RNA was made into whole-transcriptome libraries. IR-seq gave about 4 to 10.27 million TCR reads per sample; RNA-seq gave roughly 80 to 1,300.

Molecular barcoded adaptors covering alpha/delta and beta/gamma chains were used on 400 to 450 ng RNA. TCRdb re-called the reads with MiXCR, one entry per CDR3 protein. The top ten clones hold roughly 7.6% of a sample with approximately 150,000 distinct CDR3 sequences, around 13% of them seen once. The sample holds many counts of this clonotype. Germline assignment: CDR1 SGHAT and CDR2 FQDESV (reference sequence). Trimming removed 3 bases at V and 6 bases at J, with 14 bases between. The CDR3 runs to 15 residues. The material sequenced was a population of CD138-negative cells sorted from bone marrow. The receptor comes from a donor at least 40 years old with multiple myeloma. V and J are TRBV11-1 and TRBJ2-2; TRBD2 might be the D (6 bases). CDR3 sequence: CASSFLGSRSGELFF. CDR3 DNA sequence: TGTGCCAGCAGCTTCCTCGGGAGTCGTTCCGGGGAGCTGTTTTTT.